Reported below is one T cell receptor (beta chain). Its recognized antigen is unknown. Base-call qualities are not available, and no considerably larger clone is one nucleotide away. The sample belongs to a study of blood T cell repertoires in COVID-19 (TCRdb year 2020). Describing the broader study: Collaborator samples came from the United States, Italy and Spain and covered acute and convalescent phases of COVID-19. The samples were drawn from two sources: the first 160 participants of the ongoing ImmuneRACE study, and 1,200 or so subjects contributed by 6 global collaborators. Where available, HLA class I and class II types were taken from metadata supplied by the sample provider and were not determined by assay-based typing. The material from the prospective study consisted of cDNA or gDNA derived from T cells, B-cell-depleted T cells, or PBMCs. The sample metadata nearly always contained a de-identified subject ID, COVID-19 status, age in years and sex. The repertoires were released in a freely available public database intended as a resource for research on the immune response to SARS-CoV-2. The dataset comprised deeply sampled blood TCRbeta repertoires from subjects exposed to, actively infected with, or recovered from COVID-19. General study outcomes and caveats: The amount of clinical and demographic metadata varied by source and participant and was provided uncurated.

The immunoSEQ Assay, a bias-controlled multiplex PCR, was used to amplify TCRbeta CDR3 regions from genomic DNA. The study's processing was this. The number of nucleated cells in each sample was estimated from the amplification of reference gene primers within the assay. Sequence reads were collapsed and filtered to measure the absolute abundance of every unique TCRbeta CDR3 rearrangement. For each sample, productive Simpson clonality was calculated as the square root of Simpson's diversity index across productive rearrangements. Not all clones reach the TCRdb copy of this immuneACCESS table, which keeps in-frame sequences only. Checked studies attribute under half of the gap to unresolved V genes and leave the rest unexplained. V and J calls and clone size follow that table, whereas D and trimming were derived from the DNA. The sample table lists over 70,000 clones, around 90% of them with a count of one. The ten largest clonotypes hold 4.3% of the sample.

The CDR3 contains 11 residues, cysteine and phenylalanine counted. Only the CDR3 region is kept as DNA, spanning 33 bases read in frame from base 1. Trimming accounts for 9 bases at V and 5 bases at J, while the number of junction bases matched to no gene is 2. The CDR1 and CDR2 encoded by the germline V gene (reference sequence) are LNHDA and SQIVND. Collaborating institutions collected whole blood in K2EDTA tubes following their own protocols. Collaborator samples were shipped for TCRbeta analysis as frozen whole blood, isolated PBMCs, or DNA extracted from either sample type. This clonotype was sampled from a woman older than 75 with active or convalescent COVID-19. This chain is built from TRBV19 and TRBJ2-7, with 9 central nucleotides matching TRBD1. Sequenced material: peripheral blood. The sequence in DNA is TGTGCCAGCGGGACAGGGAACGAGCAGTACTTC. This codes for CASGTGNEQYF.